This TCR beta chain originates from a study of CD8+CD57+ T cells in acquired aplastic anemia. The overall study: Recorded DNA amounts for sorted CD4+ and CD8+ cells had an average of approximately 3 ug. Study observations and caveats: Patients versus controls showed no significant CD8+ Simpson's diversity difference.

Turning to this clonotype: Its antigen is not known.

Previously, flow cytometry had revealed CD8+CD57+ cell expansion in the patients chosen for sequencing. The patients all had a severe acquired aplastic anemia diagnosis. Therapy had not been given to patients before blood sampling. TCR beta VDJ combinations and CDR3 sequences were profiled from genomic DNA. One entry per CDR3 protein, called by TCRdb with MiXCR from the reads. The sample shows about 150,000 distinct CDR3 sequences, around 43% of them seen only once. CDR3 size: 15 residues. Per the germline V gene, CDR1 is SNHLY and CDR2 is FYNNEI. Trimming cost V 4 bases and J 0 bases, with 12 bases left between them.

Sequencing input: sorted CD4+, CD8+, or CD8+CD57+ T cells (not recorded which) from PBMCs. V and J are TRBV2 and TRBJ1-2; D gene ambiguous. This TCR was sampled from a human donor with aplastic anemia. CDR3: CASSGDLDSNYGYTF. CDR3 coding DNA: TGTGCCAGCAGTGGCGATCTGGATTCTAACTATGGCTACACCTTC.